These 20 T cell receptor beta chains were sequenced from one sample in a study of regulatory T cells in long-lasting Graves disease. Construction of the TCR beta libraries employed iRepertoire HTBI primers in conjunction with Arm-PCR of CDR3 regions. One entry per CDR3 protein results from TCRdb running MiXCR on the multiplex PCR reads. The data show 600,000 to 650,000 distinct CDR3 sequences, roughly 16% seen once. Specified time point: newly diagnosed GD, antithyroid drugs for less than 3 months. The TCR library was made from RNA that had been extracted from PBMCs in TRIzol. The same sample was also studied in work on T cells in Graves' hyperthyroidism and ophthalmopathy.

This sample comprised peripheral blood mononuclear cells (PBMCs), obtained at new diagnosis, from a patient treated with antithyroid drugs. These receptors came from a woman aged 25-40 years with Graves disease.

In its sample, this clonotype was seen many times. The chain combines TRBV20-1 with TRBJ1-2; D uncertain. The CDR3 has 13 residues. Germline assignment: CDR1 DFQATT and CDR2 SNEGSKA (reference sequence). The germline V and J ends were trimmed by 7 bases and 2 bases, with 14 bases remaining between them. CDR3: CSEFGRSNYGYTF. CDR3 DNA sequence: TGCAGTGAGTTCGGGCGTTCAAACTATGGCTACACCTTC.

The V and J genes are TRBV3-1 and TRBJ1-6; D uncertain. The CDR3 has 14 residues. CDR1 LGHDT and CDR2 YNNKEL come from the germline V gene (reference sequence). The ends were cut back, 5 bases at V and 9 bases at J, with 14 bases in the middle. This CDR3 reads CASSEGRDSSPLHF. CDR3 nucleotide sequence: TGTGCCAGCAGCGAAGGGAGGGATTCTTCACCCCTCCACTTT.

A remark on this clonotype: A read error may be the cause here, since a much bigger clone is one base away. V gene TRBV27 combines with J gene TRBJ2-3, with no clear D. This CDR3 contains 11 residues. Looked up from germline, CDR1 is MNHEY and CDR2 is SMNVEV (reference sequence). Trimming removed 10 bases at V and 8 bases at J, with 13 bases between. This CDR3 is CATSLSGTQYF. The CDR3 DNA sequence: TGTGCCACCTCTTTGTCAGGTACGCAGTATTTT.

The chain carries TRBV5-1 and TRBJ2-2; D is unclear. CDR1 SGHRS and CDR2 YFSETQ come from the germline V gene. This CDR3 is 15 amino acids long. The germline V and J ends were trimmed by 5 bases and 0 bases, with 11 bases remaining between them. The CDR3 loop is CASSMVTANTGELFF. The CDR3 nucleotides read TGCGCCAGCAGTATGGTCACAGCGAACACCGGGGAGCTGTTTTTT.

This clonotype was observed many times. This rearrangement joins TRBV15 to TRBJ1-5; tentative D call: TRBD1 (5 bases). The length of the CDR3 is 17 residues. Germline assignment: CDR1 LNHNV and CDR2 YYDKDF (reference sequence). Trimming removed 5 bases at V and 0 bases at J, with 17 bases between. The CDR3 region is CATSSLGPLNSNQPQHF. Here the CDR3 DNA reads TGTGCCACCAGCTCCCTGGGGCCACTTAATAGCAATCAGCCCCAGCATTTT.

Of note for this clonotype: A much larger clone differs from this one at a single base, so this may be a read error. This chain joins TRBV11-2 and TRBJ2-7, with D perhaps matching TRBD2 (5 bases). This CDR3 is built from 14 residues. The V end was cut by 5 bases, the J end by 0 bases, with 11 bases between. From germline, CDR1 is SGHAT and CDR2 FQNNGV. The CDR3 is CASSLSRASYEQYF. The CDR3 DNA is TGTGCCAGCAGCCTTTCGCGGGCCTCCTACGAGCAGTACTTC.

This chain joins TRBV6-2 or TRBV6-3 and TRBJ1-2, with 8 nucleotides matching TRBD1. Trimming took 7 bases from V and 4 from J; bases not matched to a gene: 8. CDR3 length equals 14 residues. The germline CDR1 and CDR2 sequences are MNHEY and SVGEGT. The DNA for the CDR3 is TGTGCCAGCATTCCAGGACAGGGAGGCTATGGCTACACCTTC. Translated, it gives CASIPGQGGYGYTF.

This clonotype has just a few counts. V is TRBV3-1 and J is TRBJ2-2; 8 bases fit TRBD2. Germline CDR1 is LGHDT and CDR2 is YNNKEL (reference sequence). The junction had 5 bases not matched to a gene; V was cut back by 4 bases and J by 4 bases. CDR3 length: 15 amino acids. CDR3 loop: CASSRSSGITGELFF. The CDR3 DNA follows: TGTGCCAGCAGCCGTAGTAGCGGGATCACCGGGGAGCTGTTTTTT.

This clonotype appeared many times. This chain joins TRBV7-8 and TRBJ2-7; TRBD2 aligns across 11 bases. V shed 4 bases, J shed 4 bases, and the junction held 9 bases outside the gene matches. Germline V gives CDR1 SGHVS, CDR2 FQNEAQ. This CDR3 has 16 residues. The CDR3 bases are TGTGCCAGCAGCTCCGGGACTAGCGGCATTTTATACGAGCAGTACTTC. Its protein product is CASSSGTSGILYEQYF.

This clonotype was seen only a few times. The DNA of the CDR3 is TGTGCCAGCTCACCCGGGACGGGTATCTACAATGAGCAGTTCTTC. This sequence encodes CASSPGTGIYNEQFF. The chain joins TRBV18 to TRBJ2-1; either TRBD1 or TRBD2 may fit D (5 bases each). V lost 3 bases and J lost 3, with 12 bases in between. The CDR3 is 15 residues long. The germline V gene has CDR1 KGHSH and CDR2 LQKENI.

The chain links TRBV6-1 to TRBJ1-4, with D possibly TRBD1 on 5 matching bases. The V and J ends lost 6 bases and 8 bases respectively, with 16 bases between them. The CDR3 consists of 14 residues. Germline assignment: CDR1 MNHNS and CDR2 SASEGT. The DNA for the CDR3 is TGTGCCAGCAGCCTTAATGGGGGGAGAGAAAAACTGTTTTTT. The encoded protein is CASSLNGGREKLFF.

The CDR3 spells CASSSTSSGRREQYF. Here the CDR3 DNA reads TGTGCCAGCAGTTCGACATCTAGCGGGAGAAGGGAGCAGTACTTC. The genes are TRBV28 and TRBJ2-7, with 10 bases identical to TRBD2. The germline V gene has CDR1 MDHEN and CDR2 SYDVKM. The V gene end was trimmed by 4 bases and the J gene end by 7 bases; junction bases not matched to a gene: 10. This CDR3 is built from 15 residues.

There are a few counts of this clonotype. DNA of the CDR3: TGCAGTGCCGTTCATACGCTGACAGGGCTAGGGGAGCTGTTTTTT. Amino acid sequence: CSAVHTLTGLGELFF. V and J are TRBV20-1 and TRBJ2-2, with 7 bases aligning to TRBD1. The ends lost 6 bases at V and 8 bases at J; junction bases unmatched: 15. In germline, CDR1 is DFQATT, CDR2 SNEGSKA (reference sequence). This CDR3 comprises 15 residues.

This clonotype showed up many times. The chain uses TRBV28 and TRBJ1-1; D might be TRBD1 (6 bases). The V end was cut by 2 bases, the J end by 0 bases, with 10 bases between. This CDR3 has 15 amino acids. CDR1 and CDR2 from the germline V gene are MDHEN and SYDVKM. The CDR3 region is CASSLEGGLNTEAFF. CDR3 DNA sequence: TGTGCCAGCAGTTTAGAGGGGGGCCTGAACACTGAAGCTTTCTTT.

This CDR3 reads CASSLFGLASNEQFF. For the CDR3, the DNA is TGTGCCAGCAGCTTGTTCGGACTAGCATCCAATGAGCAGTTCTTC. The J gene is TRBJ2-1, the V gene TRBV5-4; TRBD2 agrees at 8 bases. This CDR3 has 15 residues. Trimming at V came to 1 base and at J to 6 bases, leaving 6 bases not matched to a gene. CDR1 is SGHNT and CDR2 is YYREEE in the germline V gene (reference sequence).

V usage is TRBV6-1 and J usage is TRBJ1-1, with no clear D. Trimming shortened V by 7 bases and J by 0 bases, and 15 bases separated the two germline ends. Germline V CDR1 and CDR2: MNHNS, SASEGT. There are 15 residues in the CDR3. CDR3 residues: CASIKPGKVNTEAFF. CDR3 nucleotide sequence: TGTGCCAGCATCAAACCGGGCAAAGTGAACACTGAAGCTTTCTTT.

This clonotype appeared many times. For the CDR3, the DNA is TGTGCCAGCAGCTCATTGGGCGCACAAGAGACCCAGTACTTC. Residues: CASSSLGAQETQYF. This chain uses TRBV11-2 with TRBJ2-5; D gene ambiguous. CDR1 and CDR2 (germline): SGHAT, FQNNGV. V dropped 4 bases and J dropped 2 bases, with 11 bases sitting between them. This CDR3 is built from 14 residues.

The chain links TRBV5-1 to TRBJ1-3, with D unresolved. The V gene lost 0 bases and the J gene lost 0 bases, with 19 bases spanning the gap. Germline CDR1 reads SGHRS; CDR2 reads YFSETQ. The CDR3 has 19 residues. The CDR3 nucleotides read TGCGCCAGCAGCTTGGCCGGGTTGTCTGAACATACCTCTGGAAACACCATATATTTT. Its protein product is CASSLAGLSEHTSGNTIYF.

J is TRBJ1-3 and V is TRBV7-2, with D perhaps TRBD1 (6 bases). V was shortened by 4 bases and J by 9 bases, with 16 bases between the two germline ends. Germline V gives CDR1 SGHTA, CDR2 FQGNSA. The length of the CDR3 is 14 residues. Here the CDR3 DNA reads TGTGCCAGCAGCTCGACAGGATTAATAGGCACCATATATTTT. Its protein is CASSSTGLIGTIYF.

This clonotype has ten or more counts. V and J are TRBV7-3 and TRBJ1-4; D unresolved. The CDR3 runs 15 residues. The germline V and J ends were trimmed by 1 base and 3 bases, with 9 bases remaining between them. The germline V gene encodes CDR1 SGHTA and CDR2 FQGTGA. This chain's CDR3 is CASSLNGMSNEKLFF. The DNA for the CDR3 is TGTGCCAGCAGCTTAAACGGAATGTCTAATGAAAAACTGTTTTTT.